This record covers a single TCR beta chain. Patients from Seattle were sampled longitudinally, starting during active infection. This sample stems from a study of blood T cell repertoires in COVID-19. Sequencing used immunoSEQ multiplex PCR; TCRdb keeps in-frame clones, though not all of them. The table includes approximately 330,000 clones, about 91% detected once. Germline assignment: CDR1 LNHNV and CDR2 YYDKDF (reference sequence). CDR3 length equals 17 residues. Trimming took off 3 bases at V and 2 bases at J, with 16 bases between the two ends. This receptor was taken from a man younger than 40 with COVID-19, enrolled during active disease. V is TRBV15 and J is TRBJ2-2; D is unclear. The sample consisted of peripheral blood. This CDR3 is CATSSPRPGANTGELFF. The CDR3 DNA is TGTGCCACCAGCAGCCCCCGCCCCGGAGCAAACACCGGGGAGCTGTTTTTT. The full variable domain, completed using reference TRBV15 and TRBJ2-2, is DAMVIQNPRYQVTQFGKPVTLSCSQTLNHNVMYWYQQKSSQAPKLLFHYYDKDFNNEADTPDNFQSRRPNTSFCFLDIRSPGLGDTAMYLCATSSPRPGANTGELFFGEGSRLTVL.